This is a list of T cell receptor beta chains from one sample in a study of early T cells in non-severe SARS-CoV-2 infection. In TCRdb, the 5' RACE reads were re-called with MiXCR into one record per CDR3 protein. The table has 65,000 to 75,000 distinct CDR3 sequences, around 10% seen once. Sequenced sample: whole blood. The receptors come from an adult who was a healthcare worker with PCR-confirmed SARS-CoV-2 infection or an uninfected control (not recorded which). CDR3s include the opening cysteine and the closing phenylalanine or tryptophan. The D gene is left open where the match is weak. Some rows have no size entry. The others give once, few or many, or a class for an expanded clone.

J gene: TRBJ2-3; CDR3 length: 14; V gene: TRBV20-1; D gene: NA; clone size: many; CDR3 protein: CSAISEARTDTQYF; CDR3 DNA: TGCAGTGCTATCTCGGAGGCCCGCACAGATACGCAGTATTTT
J gene: TRBJ2-7; CDR3 length: 14; V gene: TRBV12-3/TRBV12-4; D gene: TRBD2; clone size: NA; CDR3 protein: CASGSSGRAYEQYF; CDR3 DNA: TGTGCCAGCGGATCTAGCGGGAGGGCCTACGAGCAGTACTTC
J gene: TRBJ1-5; CDR3 length: 15; V gene: TRBV28; D gene: NA; clone size: many; CDR3 protein: CASSPRARWNQPQHF; CDR3 DNA: TGTGCCAGCAGTCCAAGGGCCAGGTGGAATCAGCCCCAGCATTTT
J gene: TRBJ2-7; CDR3 length: 15; V gene: TRBV6-4; D gene: TRBD2; clone size: once; CDR3 protein: CASSVRASGRYEQYF; CDR3 DNA: TGTGCCAGCAGCGTGCGGGCTAGCGGGAGGTACGAGCAGTACTTC
J gene: TRBJ2-1; CDR3 length: 13; V gene: TRBV20-1; D gene: NA; clone size: few; CDR3 protein: CSAKWAAGDEQFF; CDR3 DNA: TGCAGTGCCAAGTGGGCGGCGGGCGATGAGCAGTTCTTC
J gene: TRBJ2-3; CDR3 length: 16; V gene: TRBV6-1; D gene: TRBD2; clone size: few; CDR3 protein: CASSEGTSGTGDTQYF; CDR3 DNA: TGTGCCAGCAGTGAGGGGACTAGCGGGACCGGAGATACGCAGTATTTT
J gene: TRBJ2-3; CDR3 length: 14; V gene: TRBV6-4; D gene: NA; clone size: few; CDR3 protein: CASSEFGGEGTQYF; CDR3 DNA: TGTGCCAGCAGTGAGTTCGGGGGCGAAGGTACGCAGTATTTT
J gene: TRBJ2-7; CDR3 length: 11; V gene: TRBV20-1; D gene: NA; clone size: medium-sized; CDR3 protein: CSARSAYEQYF; CDR3 DNA: TGCAGTGCTAGGTCGGCCTACGAGCAGTACTTC
J gene: TRBJ2-1; CDR3 length: 15; V gene: TRBV7-2; D gene: TRBD2; clone size: NA; CDR3 protein: CASSFSGTSYNEQFF; CDR3 DNA: TGTGCCAGCAGCTTTAGCGGGACCTCCTACAATGAGCAGTTCTTC
J gene: TRBJ1-2; CDR3 length: 14; V gene: TRBV6-1; D gene: NA; clone size: many; CDR3 protein: CASSVGEANYGYTF; CDR3 DNA: TGTGCCAGCAGTGTAGGTGAAGCTAACTATGGCTACACCTTC
J gene: TRBJ2-5; CDR3 length: 14; V gene: TRBV7-9; D gene: TRBD1; clone size: many; CDR3 protein: CASSYGQGVETQYF; CDR3 DNA: TGTGCCAGCAGCTACGGACAGGGGGTGGAGACCCAGTACTTC
J gene: TRBJ2-1; CDR3 length: 18; V gene: TRBV12-3/TRBV12-4; D gene: TRBD2; clone size: NA; CDR3 protein: CASSSGTSGKRGVNEQFF; CDR3 DNA: TGTGCCAGCAGTTCCGGGACTAGCGGGAAACGGGGTGTGAATGAGCAGTTCTTC
J gene: TRBJ2-7; CDR3 length: 20; V gene: TRBV15; D gene: TRBD1; clone size: few; CDR3 protein: CATSRGDSGQGVGYGYEQYF; CDR3 DNA: TGTGCCACCAGCAGAGGGGATTCCGGACAGGGAGTAGGATACGGTTACGAGCAGTACTTC
J gene: TRBJ2-1; CDR3 length: 17; V gene: TRBV6-2/TRBV6-3; D gene: TRBD2; clone size: NA; CDR3 protein: CASRELRRDYSYNEQFF; CDR3 DNA: TGTGCCAGCAGAGAGTTACGTCGGGACTACTCCTACAATGAGCAGTTCTTC
J gene: TRBJ2-3; CDR3 length: 15; V gene: TRBV11-2; D gene: TRBD1; clone size: few; CDR3 protein: CASRKSGTGADTQYF; CDR3 DNA: TGTGCCAGCAGGAAATCCGGGACAGGCGCAGATACGCAGTATTTT
J gene: TRBJ1-1; CDR3 length: 12; V gene: TRBV3-1; D gene: NA; clone size: many; CDR3 protein: CASSQGWGRAFF; CDR3 DNA: TGTGCCAGCAGCCAAGGTTGGGGGCGAGCTTTCTTT
J gene: TRBJ1-5; CDR3 length: 14; V gene: TRBV6-6; D gene: TRBD1; clone size: many; CDR3 protein: CASSGQGSSQPQHF; CDR3 DNA: TGTGCCAGCAGCGGACAGGGGAGTTCTCAGCCCCAGCATTTT
J gene: TRBJ2-6; CDR3 length: 14; V gene: TRBV9; D gene: NA; clone size: many; CDR3 protein: CASSVYSGANVLTF; CDR3 DNA: TGTGCCAGCAGCGTGTACTCTGGGGCCAACGTCCTGACTTTC
J gene: TRBJ2-7; CDR3 length: 14; V gene: TRBV25-1; D gene: NA; clone size: few; CDR3 protein: CASSDGDRVYEQYF; CDR3 DNA: TGTGCCAGCAGTGACGGGGACCGTGTCTACGAGCAGTACTTC
J gene: TRBJ2-3; CDR3 length: 14; V gene: TRBV12-3/TRBV12-4; D gene: TRBD2; clone size: many; CDR3 protein: CASRPGLATDTQYF; CDR3 DNA: TGTGCCAGCAGGCCGGGACTAGCTACAGATACGCAGTATTTT
J gene: TRBJ1-5; CDR3 length: 14; V gene: TRBV27; D gene: NA; clone size: many; CDR3 protein: CASSAYSPNQPQHF; CDR3 DNA: TGTGCCAGCAGTGCATACAGTCCTAATCAGCCCCAGCATTTT
J gene: TRBJ2-7; CDR3 length: 13; V gene: TRBV20-1; D gene: NA; clone size: many; CDR3 protein: CSARDPGAYEQYF; CDR3 DNA: TGCAGTGCTAGAGACCCGGGGGCCTACGAGCAGTACTTC
J gene: TRBJ2-5; CDR3 length: 15; V gene: TRBV6-2/TRBV6-3; D gene: TRBD1; clone size: many; CDR3 protein: CASRNQGRNRGTQYF; CDR3 DNA: TGTGCCAGCAGAAACCAAGGACGCAACAGGGGGACCCAGTACTTC
J gene: TRBJ2-5; CDR3 length: 16; V gene: TRBV7-6; D gene: NA; clone size: few; CDR3 protein: CASSWGGAYGEETQYF; CDR3 DNA: TGTGCCAGCAGCTGGGGGGGGGCTTATGGCGAAGAGACCCAGTACTTC
J gene: TRBJ1-5; CDR3 length: 16; V gene: TRBV4-2; D gene: NA; clone size: NA; CDR3 protein: CASSQEERGESQPQHF; CDR3 DNA: TGTGCCAGCAGCCAAGAAGAACGAGGGGAAAGTCAGCCCCAGCATTTT
J gene: TRBJ1-1; CDR3 length: 15; V gene: TRBV6-6; D gene: NA; clone size: many; CDR3 protein: CASSESAQVNTEAFF; CDR3 DNA: TGTGCCAGCAGTGAATCAGCCCAAGTGAACACTGAAGCTTTCTTT
J gene: TRBJ2-5; CDR3 length: 15; V gene: TRBV7-9; D gene: NA; clone size: many; CDR3 protein: CASSSGAAIQETQYF; CDR3 DNA: TGTGCCAGCAGCTCGGGGGCTGCGATACAAGAGACCCAGTACTTC
J gene: TRBJ2-7; CDR3 length: 15; V gene: TRBV7-9; D gene: NA; clone size: NA; CDR3 protein: CASSLGLGKTFEQYF; CDR3 DNA: TGTGCCAGCAGCTTAGGTTTGGGGAAAACCTTCGAGCAGTACTTC
J gene: TRBJ2-3; CDR3 length: 12; V gene: TRBV7-9; D gene: NA; clone size: many; CDR3 protein: CASTDRPDTQYF; CDR3 DNA: TGTGCCAGCACCGACCGGCCAGATACGCAGTATTTT
J gene: TRBJ1-6; CDR3 length: 16; V gene: TRBV25-1; D gene: TRBD1; clone size: many; CDR3 protein: CASSEARTGGNSPLHF; CDR3 DNA: TGTGCCAGCAGTGAAGCCCGGACAGGGGGTAATTCACCCCTCCACTTT
J gene: TRBJ2-7; CDR3 length: 14; V gene: TRBV7-6; D gene: NA; clone size: many; CDR3 protein: CASSLVTPGDEQYF; CDR3 DNA: TGTGCCAGCAGCTTGGTAACCCCGGGGGACGAGCAGTACTTC
J gene: TRBJ2-1; CDR3 length: 17; V gene: TRBV5-1; D gene: TRBD2; clone size: many; CDR3 protein: CASAGTSGRSSYNEQFF; CDR3 DNA: TGCGCCAGCGCCGGGACTAGCGGGAGGAGCTCCTACAATGAGCAGTTCTTC
J gene: TRBJ1-3; CDR3 length: 16; V gene: TRBV6-1; D gene: NA; clone size: NA; CDR3 protein: CASSEYTGSSGNTIYF; CDR3 DNA: TGTGCCAGCAGTGAATACACAGGGAGCTCTGGAAACACCATATATTTT
J gene: TRBJ1-2; CDR3 length: 13; V gene: TRBV7-9; D gene: NA; clone size: many; CDR3 protein: CASSLGQNYGYTF; CDR3 DNA: TGTGCCAGCAGCTTAGGCCAGAACTATGGCTACACCTTC
J gene: TRBJ1-2; CDR3 length: 13; V gene: TRBV2; D gene: NA; clone size: NA; CDR3 protein: CASTLGPTYGYTF; CDR3 DNA: TGTGCCAGCACCCTCGGACCAACGTATGGCTACACCTTC
J gene: TRBJ2-7; CDR3 length: 14; V gene: TRBV7-6; D gene: TRBD2; clone size: NA; CDR3 protein: CASSLLAGEDEQYF; CDR3 DNA: TGTGCCAGCAGCTTATTAGCGGGAGAGGACGAGCAGTACTTC
J gene: TRBJ2-1; CDR3 length: 19; V gene: TRBV4-2; D gene: NA; clone size: few; CDR3 protein: CASSQGSSGQASSYNEQFF; CDR3 DNA: TGTGCCAGCAGCCAAGGAAGCAGCGGGCAGGCGAGCTCCTACAATGAGCAGTTCTTC
J gene: TRBJ2-6; CDR3 length: 13; V gene: TRBV28; D gene: NA; clone size: few; CDR3 protein: CAASSSGANVLTF; CDR3 DNA: TGTGCCGCTTCATCCTCTGGGGCCAACGTCCTGACTTTC
J gene: TRBJ2-1; CDR3 length: 15; V gene: TRBV3-1; D gene: TRBD2; clone size: few; CDR3 protein: CASSLLAGGSNEQFF; CDR3 DNA: TGTGCCAGCAGCCTTTTAGCGGGGGGCTCCAATGAGCAGTTCTTC